This is a list of T cell receptor beta chains from one sample in a study of T cells expressing NK-cell markers. TCRdb re-called the 5' RACE reads and catalogs CDR3 proteins one per entry, DNA excluded. This sample's table has almost 450,000 distinct CDR3 sequences. Sequencing was performed on blood T cells: a sorted CD56 or NKG2C T cell subset, CD4+ or CD8+ T cells, or bulk PBMC T cells (not recorded which). These receptors all stem from a woman between 18 and 70 years old in good health. Both conserved end residues are part of each CDR3.

CDR3aa	v_gene	j_gene
CASSYSADSYEQYF	TRBV6-5	TRBJ2-7
CASSQSAAGREQFF	TRBV12-3/TRBV12-4	TRBJ2-1
CASSEGLWDVPKTQYF	TRBV6-1	TRBJ2-5
CASSQAGGGDTQYF	TRBV7-2	TRBJ2-3
CASRQSRRTDTQYF	TRBV7-8	TRBJ2-3
CATSDAKPGQETQYF	TRBV24-1	TRBJ2-5
CSAKTGTTEAFF	TRBV20-1	TRBJ1-1
CASSLLPTSRGNEQFF	TRBV7-7	TRBJ2-1
CSARQPNEKLFF	TRBV29-1	TRBJ1-4
CASSFSGGSDTQYF	TRBV28	TRBJ2-3
CASRPWVGPQSYNEQFF	TRBV6-2/TRBV6-3	TRBJ2-1
CASSHGPDTQYF	TRBV3-1	TRBJ2-3
CASRRQGFPGELFF	TRBV19	TRBJ2-2
CASSQDLAGSTDTQYF	TRBV4-3	TRBJ2-3
CASRGRGGSLREQFF	TRBV28	TRBJ2-1
CSVGAGSTEAFF	TRBV29-1	TRBJ1-1
CSARDAAANEKLFF	TRBV20-1	TRBJ1-4
CATSGRTVNTGELFF	TRBV24-1	TRBJ2-2
CASSARTSGVGTQYF	TRBV12-3/TRBV12-4	TRBJ2-5
CAISRGENTGELFF	TRBV10-3	TRBJ2-2
CASRPGQGLYGYTF	TRBV2	TRBJ1-2
CASSQDSGQVYNEQFF	TRBV14	TRBJ2-1
CASSSGVVDTQYF	TRBV7-2	TRBJ2-3
CSARDQRRAGSYNEQFF	TRBV20-1	TRBJ2-1
CASNSLTSLEQFF	TRBV28	TRBJ2-1
CASSQRAVNTEAFF	TRBV13	TRBJ1-1
CASSLGTAATEAFF	TRBV6-1	TRBJ1-1
CASRLREQGAGELFF	TRBV5-4	TRBJ2-2
CASHGTGYSNQPQHF	TRBV19	TRBJ1-5
CASSIGTGSNQPQHF	TRBV19	TRBJ1-5
CSANNAQGLSYEQYF	TRBV20-1	TRBJ2-7
CAWSSGGRSTGELFF	TRBV30	TRBJ2-2
CASSQDARLNTGELFF	TRBV4-1	TRBJ2-2
CASSLGGAGIAEAFF	TRBV7-3	TRBJ1-1
CASSQKGEGPSGYTF	TRBV3-1	TRBJ1-2
CSASGLAGYNEQFF	TRBV20-1	TRBJ2-1
CASSREGQAWSEQFF	TRBV7-2	TRBJ2-1
CSGKQGNEAFF	TRBV29-1	TRBJ1-1
CSARVGAGSYNEQFF	TRBV20-1	TRBJ2-1
CSVGGQGKGKRETQYF	TRBV29-1	TRBJ2-5
CASSLRTGGGYGYTF	TRBV5-4	TRBJ1-2
CASSKAQALRSEKLFF	TRBV21-1	TRBJ1-4
CASSPWEGETNYGYTF	TRBV5-1	TRBJ1-2
CASSWDRATGELFF	TRBV12-3/TRBV12-4	TRBJ2-2
CASSSHRDQETQYF	TRBV5-1	TRBJ2-5
CASSFSGVRYTEAFF	TRBV5-8	TRBJ1-1
CASSFEAYYGYTF	TRBV5-1	TRBJ1-2
CASSPGGGSYNSPLHF	TRBV12-3/TRBV12-4	TRBJ1-6
CASSLALTDTIYF	TRBV12-3/TRBV12-4	TRBJ1-3
CASSYGTPSNQPQHF	TRBV6-5	TRBJ1-5
CASSRSEVNTEASF	TRBV4-3	TRBJ1-1
CASSPLGTSFNEQFF	TRBV7-2	TRBJ2-1
CSARVGAVSTDTQYF	TRBV20-1	TRBJ2-3
CASSEGTSGPNTGELFF	TRBV25-1	TRBJ2-2
CASSRGTGVYEQYF	TRBV12-3/TRBV12-4	TRBJ2-7
CASSSTGTEQFF	TRBV7-2	TRBJ2-1
CASSSGQGAHQPQHF	TRBV27	TRBJ1-5
CASSPGPGQHWGDTQYF	TRBV18	TRBJ2-3
CSAEATADYGYTF	TRBV29-1	TRBJ1-2